A few counts support the clone carrying this TCR beta chain. Its antigen remains unknown. Looked up from germline, CDR1 is LNHDA and CDR2 is SQIVND (reference sequence). The CDR3 loop spans 16 amino acids. V gave up 5 bases and J gave up 2 bases; unmatched junction bases: 9. This sample stems from a study of T cells in Graves' hyperthyroidism and ophthalmopathy. Amplification of TCR beta CDR3 regions used RNA as the template. First-round RT-PCR of the TCR CDR3 relied on the HTBI primer set. TCRdb re-called the multiplex PCR reads with MiXCR, one entry per CDR3 protein. Of hundreds of thousands of distinct CDR3 sequences detected, about 15% appear once; the ten largest clones hold about 10%. Study findings and constraints: A model using 13 V-J features told ophthalmopathy apart from stable hyperthyroidism.

Thyroid ultrasound and orbital computed tomography, with clinical symptoms and serum thyroxine and TRAb, informed diagnoses. The chain carries TRBV19 and TRBJ1-3; 7 nucleotides match TRBD1. This clonotype was sampled from a woman younger than 30 with Graves' hyperthyroidism. Material: blood. In nucleotides, the CDR3 is TGTGCCAGTAGTTCCGATGACAGGGTCCCTGGAAACACCATATATTTT. Protein sequence: CASSSDDRVPGNTIYF.